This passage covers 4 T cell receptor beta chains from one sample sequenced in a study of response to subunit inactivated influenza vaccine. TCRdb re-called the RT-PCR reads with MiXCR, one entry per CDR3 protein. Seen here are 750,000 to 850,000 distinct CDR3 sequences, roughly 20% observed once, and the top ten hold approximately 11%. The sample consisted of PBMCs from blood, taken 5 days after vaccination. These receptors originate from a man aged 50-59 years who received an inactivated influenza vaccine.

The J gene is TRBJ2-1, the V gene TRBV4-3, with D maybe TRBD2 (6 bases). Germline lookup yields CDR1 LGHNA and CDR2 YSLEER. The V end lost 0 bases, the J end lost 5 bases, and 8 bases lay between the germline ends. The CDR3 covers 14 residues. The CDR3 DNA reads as TGCGCCAGCAGCCAAGATCCGGGAGACAATGAGCAGTTCTTC. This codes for CASSQDPGDNEQFF.

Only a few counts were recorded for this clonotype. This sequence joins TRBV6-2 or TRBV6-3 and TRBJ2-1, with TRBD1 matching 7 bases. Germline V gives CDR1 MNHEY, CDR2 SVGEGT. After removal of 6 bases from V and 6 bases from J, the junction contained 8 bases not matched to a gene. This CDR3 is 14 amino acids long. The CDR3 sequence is CASSPRQGPNEQFF. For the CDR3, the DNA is TGTGCCAGCAGCCCCAGACAGGGTCCCAATGAGCAGTTCTTC.

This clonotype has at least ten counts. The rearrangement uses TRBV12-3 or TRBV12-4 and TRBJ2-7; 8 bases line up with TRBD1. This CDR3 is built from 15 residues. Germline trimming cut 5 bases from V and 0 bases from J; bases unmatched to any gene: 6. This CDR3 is CASSPPGTGSYEQYF. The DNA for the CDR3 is TGTGCCAGCAGTCCCCCCGGGACAGGCTCCTACGAGCAGTACTTC.

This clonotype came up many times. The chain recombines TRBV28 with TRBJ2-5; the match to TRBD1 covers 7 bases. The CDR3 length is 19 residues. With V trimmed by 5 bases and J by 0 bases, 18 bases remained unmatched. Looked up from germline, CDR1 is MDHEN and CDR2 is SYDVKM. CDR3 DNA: TGTGCCAGCAGTCCCAGCAGGGGGTTAGGTGCGCTGTACCAAGAGACCCAGTACTTC. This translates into CASSPSRGLGALYQETQYF.